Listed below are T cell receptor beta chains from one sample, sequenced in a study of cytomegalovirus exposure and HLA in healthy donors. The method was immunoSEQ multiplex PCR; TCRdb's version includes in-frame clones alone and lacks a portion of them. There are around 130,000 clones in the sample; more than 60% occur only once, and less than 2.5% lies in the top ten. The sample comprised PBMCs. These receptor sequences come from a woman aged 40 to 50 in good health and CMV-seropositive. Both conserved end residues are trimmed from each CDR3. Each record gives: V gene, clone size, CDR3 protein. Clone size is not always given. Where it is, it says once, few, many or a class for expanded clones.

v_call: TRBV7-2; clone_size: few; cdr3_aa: ASSLVWGGALNEQF
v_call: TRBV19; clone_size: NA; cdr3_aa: ASSHRDRGREGYT
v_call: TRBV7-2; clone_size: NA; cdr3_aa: ASSTRQGLLLYNEQF
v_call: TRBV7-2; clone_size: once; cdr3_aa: ASSFSGQGANEQF
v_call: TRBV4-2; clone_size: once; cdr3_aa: ASSPKIDSKNTEAF
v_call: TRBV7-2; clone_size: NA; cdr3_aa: ASSSTGGSGNTIY
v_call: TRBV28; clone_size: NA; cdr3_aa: ASNSGVIQY
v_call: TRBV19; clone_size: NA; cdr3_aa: ASSLAVSTDTQY
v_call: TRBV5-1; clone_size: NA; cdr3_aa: ASRASGRAADTQY
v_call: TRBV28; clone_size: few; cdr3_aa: ASSLLGTRENTEAF
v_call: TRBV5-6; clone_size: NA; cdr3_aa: ASSWTGDNTGELF
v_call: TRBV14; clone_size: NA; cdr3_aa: ASSDDLAGGLVEQY
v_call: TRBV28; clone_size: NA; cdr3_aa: ASSPFRGREGQRGMNTEAF
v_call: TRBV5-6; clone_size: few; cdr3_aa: ASSFGRNQETQY
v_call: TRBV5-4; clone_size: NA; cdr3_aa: ASSRTSGGSTYEQY
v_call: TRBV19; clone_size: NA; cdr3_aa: ASSDPGLAVRGQF
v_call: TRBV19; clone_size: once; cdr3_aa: ASSIVFLSGANVLT
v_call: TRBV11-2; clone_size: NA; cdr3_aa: ASSLGRGSKPGNTIY
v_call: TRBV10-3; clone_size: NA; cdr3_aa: AISEPGQGGTYEQY
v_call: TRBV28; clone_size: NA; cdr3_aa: ATERSGSSYEQY
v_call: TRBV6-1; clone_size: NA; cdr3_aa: ASSEAWGDYGYT
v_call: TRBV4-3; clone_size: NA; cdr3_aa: ASSPGRGNYGYT
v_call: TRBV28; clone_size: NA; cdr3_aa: ASRGTGQEPSYEQY
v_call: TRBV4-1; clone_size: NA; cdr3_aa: ASSRGLAETHGELF
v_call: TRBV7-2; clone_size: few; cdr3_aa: ASSLDGTSGIWEQF
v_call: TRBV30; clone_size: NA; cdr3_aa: ACTRGQGISLPLH
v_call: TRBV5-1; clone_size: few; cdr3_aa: ASSLGQDLGEQF
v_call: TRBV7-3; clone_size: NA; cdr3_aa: ASSLANQETQY
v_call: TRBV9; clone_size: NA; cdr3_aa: ASSQTGGSNQPQH
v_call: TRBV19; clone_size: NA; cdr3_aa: ASSPTSGRDTDTQY
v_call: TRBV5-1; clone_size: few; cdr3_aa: ASSREGVNTEAF
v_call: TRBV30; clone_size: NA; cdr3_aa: AWSHSGNTEAF
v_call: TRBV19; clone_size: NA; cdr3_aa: ASSPDPGTGAVSGYT
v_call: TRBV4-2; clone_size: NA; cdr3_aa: ASSQMTATSSYEQY
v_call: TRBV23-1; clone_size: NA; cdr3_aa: ASSHTQTQETQY
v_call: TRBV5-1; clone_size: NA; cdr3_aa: ASSLEQGNYGYT
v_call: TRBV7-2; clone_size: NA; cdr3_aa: ASSPLRYGELF
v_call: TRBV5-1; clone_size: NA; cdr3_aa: ASSNGLAGSTDTQY
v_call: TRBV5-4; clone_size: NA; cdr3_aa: ASSLDRGNSPLH
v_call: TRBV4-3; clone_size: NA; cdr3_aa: ASSQDRSSYYNSPLH
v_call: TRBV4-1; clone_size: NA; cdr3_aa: ASSQGDRPYEQY
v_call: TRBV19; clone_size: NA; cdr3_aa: ASSPRQGGHEDIQY
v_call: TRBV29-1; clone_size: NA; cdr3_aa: SVKGGQLNYGYT
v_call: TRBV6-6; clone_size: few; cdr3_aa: ASSYPEQGSDTQY
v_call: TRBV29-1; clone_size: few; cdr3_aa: SVDSGSRNTIY
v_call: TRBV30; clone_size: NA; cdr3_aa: AWSVNPWHTSADRGNHYGYT
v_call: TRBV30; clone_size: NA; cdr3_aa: AWGEVTEAF
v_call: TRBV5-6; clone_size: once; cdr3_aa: ASSFEGYEQY
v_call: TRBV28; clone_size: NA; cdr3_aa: ASTYRDYYT